A single sample gave rise to the 27 T cell receptor beta chains below, sequenced in a study of glioma-infiltrating T cells. The iRepertoire nested amplicon-rescue multiplex PCR amplified TCR alpha and beta CDR3s from RNA. One entry per CDR3 protein, called by TCRdb with MiXCR from the multiplex PCR reads. The sample has 300,000 to 400,000 distinct CDR3 sequences, 41% seen once. Sequencing input: glioma tissue, nonneoplastic brain tissue, or PBMCs (not recorded which). The origin of the receptors is a human donor with low-grade glioma or glioblastoma, undergoing nonglioma brain surgery, or in good health (not recorded which).

The chain joins TRBV6-9 to TRBJ2-7, with D perhaps being TRBD1 or TRBD2 (6 bases each). Germline V gene data show CDR1 as MNHGY and CDR2 as SVAAGI. Trimming removed 4 bases from V and 7 bases from J, with 23 bases in between. There are 16 residues in the CDR3. This CDR3 reads CASSFPWREGDNEQYF. CDR3 nucleotides: TGTGCCAGCAGTTTTCCCTGGCGGGAAGGGGACAATGAGCAGTACTTC.

The chain joins TRBV4-1 to TRBJ2-5; a possible D gene is TRBD2 (6 bases). This CDR3 is 15 amino acids long. Trimming pared 4 bases from V and 0 bases from J, leaving 12 bases between. The germline V gene encodes CDR1 MGHRA and CDR2 YSYEKL. CDR3 sequence: CASSPRLVYQETQYF. The CDR3 DNA reads TGCGCCAGCAGCCCGCGACTAGTCTACCAAGAGACCCAGTACTTC.

As concerns this clonotype: A much larger clone is a single base away; this may be a read error. No conserved phenylalanine or tryptophan is present at the end of the CDR3, so a read error is the likely explanation. The chain combines TRBV6-1 with TRBJ2-3, with TRBD2 matching over 10 bases. CDR3 length: 16 residues. Germline V gives CDR1 MNHNS, CDR2 SASEGT. Trimming took 5 bases from V and 5 from J; bases not matched to a gene: 10. The CDR3 spells CASSSRASGSIDTQYL. The DNA of the CDR3 is TGTGCCAGCAGTTCCAGGGCTAGCGGGAGTATAGATACGCAGTATCTT.

This clonotype appeared a few times. This chain links TRBV4-3 with TRBJ2-1; D is perhaps TRBD1 or TRBD2 (5 bases each). The V gene's germline CDR1 is LGHNA and CDR2 YSLEER. The CDR3 has 15 residues. Trimming took off 4 bases at V and 6 bases at J, with 16 bases between the two ends. CDR3: CASSRREQVGNEQFF. Written as DNA, the CDR3 is TGCGCCAGCAGCCGACGGGAACAGGTGGGCAATGAGCAGTTCTTC.

Of note for this clonotype: A much larger clone lies a single base off, so this may be a read error. The missing conserved phenylalanine or tryptophan at the end of this CDR3 makes a read error likely. The chain combines TRBV4-1 with TRBJ2-5; TRBD2 is a possible D gene (5 bases). The CDR3 covers 15 residues. Trimming took 1 base from V and 0 from J, leaving 9 bases between them. Per germline, CDR1 MGHRA and CDR2 YSYEKL. CDR3 sequence: CASSQVATYQETQYL. CDR3 nucleotides: TGCGCCAGCAGCCAAGTAGCGACATACCAAGAGACCCAGTACCTC.

In regard to this clonotype: Just one base apart from a much larger clone, this may be a read error. The chain couples TRBV6-1 to TRBJ2-2; 7 bases are a match to TRBD2. This CDR3 region has 12 residues. J was trimmed by 9 bases and V by 10 bases; bases with no gene match: 8. Germline assignment: CDR1 MNHNS and CDR2 SASEGT. This chain's CDR3 is CATLAGAWELFF. The CDR3 DNA sequence: TGTGCCACCCTCGCGGGAGCCTGGGAGCTGTTTTTT.

Points on this clonotype: One base away lies a much larger clone, so this may be a sequencing read error. The chain couples TRBV20-1 to TRBJ1-5; possible D gene TRBD1, 6 bases. V lost 5 bases to trimming and J lost 6 bases, with 17 bases between them. The CDR3 contains 14 residues. Germline CDR1 is DFQATT and CDR2 is SNEGSKA (reference sequence). CDR3 nucleotides: TGCAGTGCTCCCGGAGGAGGGGGAGTTCAGCCCCAGCATTTT. It codes for CSAPGGGGVQPQHF.

In nucleotides, the CDR3 is TGTGCCAGCACCTGGGGACTGGGCAATCAGCCCCAGCATTTT. Encoded protein: CASTWGLGNQPQHF. The chain recombines TRBV3-1 with TRBJ1-5; possible D gene TRBD1, 5 bases. V was cut by 7 bases and J by 2 bases, with 12 bases left in between. This CDR3 has 14 residues. CDR1 LGHDT and CDR2 YNNKEL come from the germline V gene (reference sequence).

This clonotype was detected ten times or more. V and J are TRBV25-1 and TRBJ2-1, with 9 nucleotides matching TRBD1. The CDR3 consists of 13 residues. V lost 10 bases, J lost 4 bases, and 5 bases stayed unmatched. Germline V gives CDR1 MGHDK, CDR2 SYGVNS. Here the CDR3 reads CATKDRGYNEQFF. The CDR3 DNA reads as TGTGCCACTAAAGACAGGGGGTACAATGAGCAGTTCTTC.

Remarks on this clonotype: This clone may be a read error of a much larger clone one base away. Here the CDR3 omits its conserved ending phenylalanine or tryptophan, so a read error is the likely source. V and J are TRBV6-2 or TRBV6-3 and TRBJ2-7; 12 nucleotides match TRBD2. The junction had 8 bases not matched to a gene; V was cut back by 5 bases and J by 3 bases. CDR3 length: 16 residues. Germline V gene data show CDR1 as MNHEY and CDR2 as SVGEGT. CDR3 loop: CASSRLAGVYFYEQYS. For the CDR3, the DNA is TGTGCCAGCAGTCGACTAGCGGGAGTGTACTTCTACGAGCAGTACTCC.

There are a few counts of this clonotype. This sequence joins TRBV20-1 and TRBJ2-4, with a possible D match to TRBD2 (8 bases). Germline V CDR1 and CDR2: DFQATT, SNEGSKA (reference sequence). V lost 5 bases and J 1 base, leaving 24 bases between the germline ends. The CDR3 covers 18 residues. The DNA for the CDR3 is TGCAGTGCTTCGACAGGGCCGGGACTAGTAATCGCCAAAAACATTCAGTACTTC. Residues: CSASTGPGLVIAKNIQYF.

The chain is built from TRBV20-1 and TRBJ2-5; 7 nucleotides agree with TRBD2. Germline CDR1 DFQATT, CDR2 SNEGSKA (reference sequence). This CDR3 has 15 residues. The V segment lost 0 bases and the J segment 4 bases; nucleotides outside the gene matches: 8. Written as DNA, the CDR3 is TGCAGTGCTAGAGATAGCAGCGGGAAAATAGAGACCCAGTACTTC. This codes for CSARDSSGKIETQYF.

This chain joins TRBV19 and TRBJ2-1, with D possibly TRBD2 on 6 matching bases. In germline, CDR1 is LNHDA, CDR2 SQIVND (reference sequence). The CDR3 loop spans 14 amino acids. Trimming took off 8 bases at V and 5 bases at J, with 16 bases between the two ends. The CDR3 protein is CASRGRGSNNEQFF. CDR3 bases: TGTGCCAGTCGGGGACGGGGGTCGAACAATGAGCAGTTCTTC.

This clonotype was seen ten or more times. The chain links TRBV28 to TRBJ2-3, with D possibly called TRBD1 or TRBD2 (6 bases each). CDR1 is MDHEN and CDR2 is SYDVKM in the germline V gene. The CDR3 runs to 15 residues. The ends were cut back, 5 bases at V and 7 bases at J, with 19 bases in the middle. The CDR3 DNA reads as TGTGCCAGCAGTCCCCCAAGTCAGGGGAGGAATACGCAGTATTTT. This encodes CASSPPSQGRNTQYF.

The rearrangement uses TRBV7-2 and TRBJ2-1, with TRBD2 matching over 8 bases. Germline lookup yields CDR1 SGHTA and CDR2 FQGNSA. This CDR3 contains 15 residues. Trimming at V came to 5 bases and at J to 2 bases, leaving 5 bases not matched to a gene. The CDR3 region has the DNA TGTGCCAGCAGCACCAGCGGGGGCCCCTACAATGAGCAGTTCTTC. It yields the protein CASSTSGGPYNEQFF. Combining the CDR3 with reference TRBV7-2 and TRBJ2-1 gives the whole variable domain GAGVSQSPSNKVTEKGKDVELRCDPISGHTALYWYRQSLGQGLEFLIYFQGNSAPDKSGLPSDRFSAERTGGSVSTLTIQRTQQEDSAVYLCASSTSGGPYNEQFFGPGTRLTVL.

Concerning this clonotype: At one end, the junction sequence differs from germline, possibly due to a read error. The chain has TRBV25-1 and TRBJ2-1, with D possibly TRBD1 on 5 matching bases. The germline gives CDR1 MGHDK, CDR2 SYGVNS. The CDR3 sequence is 16 residues long. CDR3 sequence: CASSPQVGRVENDQFF. DNA of the CDR3: TGTGCCAGCAGTCCCCAGGTGGGCAGGGTAGAGAATGATCAGTTCTTC.

Comment on this clonotype: A much larger clone differs from this one at a single base, so this may be a read error. The chain carries TRBV6-2 or TRBV6-3 and TRBJ2-1, with D possibly TRBD1 on 6 matching bases. This CDR3 is built from 14 residues. The germline V gene encodes CDR1 MNHEY and CDR2 SVGEGT. The CDR3 nucleotides read TGTGCCAGCAGTTTACGGCCAGGGGCTGGTGAGCAGCTCTTC. Its protein is CASSLRPGAGEQLF.

This chain connects TRBV20-1 to TRBJ1-4; a possible D gene is TRBD1 (5 bases). The CDR3 is 15 residues long. Looked up from germline, CDR1 is DFQATT and CDR2 is SNEGSKA (reference sequence). The V end was cut by 0 bases, the J end by 4 bases, with 12 bases between. The CDR3 reads CSARDPGRGNEKLFF. The DNA of the CDR3 is TGCAGTGCTAGAGATCCGGGACGCGGTAATGAAAAACTGTTTTTT.

This clonotype came up a few times. The chain couples TRBV6-6 to TRBJ1-1; TRBD1 matches 7 bases. V lost 6 bases, J lost 2 bases, and 12 bases stayed unmatched. The CDR3 runs 16 residues. Germline loops: CDR1 MNHNY, CDR2 SVGAGI (reference sequence). CDR3 amino acids: CASRLLRGKVNTEAFF. DNA for the CDR3: TGTGCCAGCAGACTACTCAGGGGGAAGGTAAACACTGAAGCTTTCTTT.

This chain uses TRBV7-9 with TRBJ2-7; D remains unclear. From germline, CDR1 is SEHNR and CDR2 FQNEAQ (reference sequence). Trimming left V 4 bases short and J 2 bases short, with 21 bases between. The CDR3 contains 17 residues. In DNA, the CDR3 is TGTGCCAGCAGCTCCGGGCTTAGGACGGCGAAGACCTACGAGCAGTACTTC. Its protein product is CASSSGLRTAKTYEQYF.

This clonotype was seen a handful of times. This rearrangement joins TRBV7-6 to TRBJ2-7, with 8 bases matching TRBD1. Germline V gene data show CDR1 as SGHVS and CDR2 as FNYEAQ. Trimming removed 4 bases from V and 6 bases from J; junction bases left unmatched: 8. The CDR3 contains 14 residues. The CDR3 reads CASSSWDRRGEQYF. CDR3 DNA: TGTGCCAGCAGCTCCTGGGACAGGAGGGGCGAGCAGTACTTC. The full variable domain, rest sourced from reference TRBV7-6 and TRBJ2-7, is GAGVSQSPRYKVTKRGQDVALRCDPISGHVSLYWYRQALGQGPEFLTYFNYEAQQDKSGLPNDRFSAERPEGSISTLTIQRTEQRDSAMYRCASSSWDRRGEQYFGPGTRLTVT.

This clonotype was seen a few times. The chain is built from TRBV4-1 and TRBJ2-7, with 11 bases lining up with TRBD2. Trimming took 4 bases from V and 7 from J; bases not matched to a gene: 9. CDR3 length equals 15 residues. The germline gives CDR1 MGHRA, CDR2 YSYEKL. CDR3 residues: CASSPELLAGVEQYF. The CDR3 nucleotides read TGCGCCAGCAGCCCGGAACTACTAGCGGGAGTTGAGCAGTACTTC.

As regards this clonotype: A read error may be the cause here, since a much bigger clone is one base away. The CDR3 loop reads CASSLQETENYNEQLF. For the CDR3, the DNA is TGTGCCAGCAGTTTACAGGAGACTGAAAACTACAATGAGCAGCTCTTC. The chain is built from TRBV6-5 and TRBJ2-1, with a weak D call TRBD1 (5 bases). The V gene's germline CDR1 is MNHEY and CDR2 SVGAGI. CDR3 size: 16 residues.

The genes are TRBV20-1 and TRBJ2-7; 9 bases map to TRBD1. Germline CDR1 and CDR2: DFQATT and SNEGSKA (reference sequence). The CDR3 has 16 amino acids. Unmatched junction bases numbered 12, after V lost 1 base and J lost 5 bases. The CDR3 region is CSARGPLTGGKNEQYF. The CDR3 DNA reads as TGCAGTGCTAGAGGTCCCTTGACAGGGGGAAAGAACGAGCAGTACTTC.

The chain combines TRBV6-5 with TRBJ1-4; D unclear. V dropped 2 bases and J dropped 4 bases, with 20 bases sitting between them. CDR1 MNHEY and CDR2 SVGAGI come from the germline V gene. CDR3 length equals 18 residues. The CDR3 loop reads CASSYPIKGPVGNEKLFF. The CDR3 DNA reads TGTGCCAGCAGTTACCCAATTAAAGGTCCAGTGGGTAATGAAAAACTGTTTTTT.

This clonotype was detected only once. A read error may be the cause here, since a much bigger clone is one base away. The J gene is TRBJ1-1, the V gene TRBV20-1; D gene ambiguous. Looked up from germline, CDR1 is DFQATT and CDR2 is SNEGSKA (reference sequence). The CDR3 runs to 13 residues. The germline V and J ends were trimmed by 5 bases and 4 bases, with 14 bases remaining between them. The CDR3 sequence: CSAGYLAATEAFF. In nucleotides, the CDR3 is TGCAGTGCTGGGTATTTAGCGGCCACTGAAGCTTTCTTT.

This clonotype was counted only a few times. CDR3 protein: CASSRHRDLNTEAFF. As DNA, the CDR3 is TGCGCCAGCAGCCGGCACAGGGACTTGAACACTGAAGCTTTCTTT. This rearrangement joins TRBV4-1 to TRBJ1-1; D might be TRBD1 (6 bases). CDR1 is MGHRA, CDR2 YSYEKL, per germline. This CDR3 has 15 amino acids. Trimming took 4 bases from V and 0 from J, leaving 12 bases between them.